This T cell receptor beta chain was found in a study of blood T cell repertoires in COVID-19. Study-level background: Sites in the United States, Italy and Spain provided acute and convalescent COVID-19 samples. In each case, the material was cDNA or gDNA derived from T cells, B-cell-depleted T cells, or PBMCs.

CDR1 and CDR2 from the germline V gene are MDHEN and SYDVKM. The V gene end was trimmed by 7 bases and the J gene end by 10 bases; junction bases not matched to a gene: 12. This CDR3 is built from 13 residues. Authors' methods: It was from reference gene primer amplification that nucleated cell counts were estimated. Sequenced by immunoSEQ multiplex PCR; TCRdb stores in-frame clones only, minus some. V, J and clone size derive from that table, while D and trimming were established from the DNA sequence. The sample contains fewer than 300,000 clones, approximately 89% of which appear only once. Source material: peripheral blood. The chain joins TRBV28 to TRBJ1-1; 7 bases agree with TRBD1. The TCR comes from a woman aged 45-60 years with acute or convalescent COVID-19. CDR3 sequence reads: CASTSIDRAGAFF. In nucleotides, the CDR3 is TGTGCCAGCACCTCAATCGACAGGGCGGGAGCTTTCTTT.